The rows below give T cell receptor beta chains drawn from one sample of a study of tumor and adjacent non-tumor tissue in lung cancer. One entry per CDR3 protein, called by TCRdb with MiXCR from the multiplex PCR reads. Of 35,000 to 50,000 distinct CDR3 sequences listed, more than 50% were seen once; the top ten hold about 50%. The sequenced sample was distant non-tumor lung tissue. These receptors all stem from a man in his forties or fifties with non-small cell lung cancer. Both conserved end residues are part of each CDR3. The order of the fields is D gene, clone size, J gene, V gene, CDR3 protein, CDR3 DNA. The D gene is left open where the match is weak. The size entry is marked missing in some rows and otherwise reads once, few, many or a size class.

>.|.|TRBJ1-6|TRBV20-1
CSARDRALGNSPLHF
TGCAGTGCTAGAGACCGGGCCTTAGGAAATTCACCCCTCCACTTT
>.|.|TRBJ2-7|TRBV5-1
CASSLRACGLELYF
TGCGCCAGCAGCTTGAGGGCCTGCGGATTGGAGCTGTACTTC
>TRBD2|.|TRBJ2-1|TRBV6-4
CASNHRGSGDEQFF
TGTGCCAGCAACCACCGCGGGAGCGGAGATGAGCAGTTCTTC
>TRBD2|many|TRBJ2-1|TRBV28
CASNGGVFLNEQFF
TGTGCCAGTAATGGGGGGGTGTTCCTCAATGAGCAGTTCTTC
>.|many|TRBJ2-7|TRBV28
CASSPTDRAYEQYF
TGTGCCAGCAGTCCCACGGACAGAGCCTACGAGCAGTACTTC
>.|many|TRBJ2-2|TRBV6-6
CASSYSRTGELFF
TGTGCCAGCAGTTACTCGAGAACCGGGGAGCTGTTTTTT
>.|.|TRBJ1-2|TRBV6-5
CASSPSITPYGGYTF
TGTGCCAGTAGTCCCTCAATAACCCCTTACGGGGGCTACACCTTC
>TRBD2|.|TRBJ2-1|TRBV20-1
CSAKSTSGGADEQFF
TGCAGTGCGAAGTCGACTAGCGGGGGGGCGGATGAGCAGTTCTTC
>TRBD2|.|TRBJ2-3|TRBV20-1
CSARDIAGAADTQYF
TGCAGTGCTAGAGATATAGCGGGAGCCGCAGATACGCAGTATTTT
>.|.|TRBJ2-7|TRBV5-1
CASSLTAGTYEQYF
TGCGCCAGCAGCTTAACGGCAGGGACCTACGAGCAGTACTTC
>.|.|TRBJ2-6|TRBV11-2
CVSSFNSGANVLTF
TGTGTCAGCAGCTTCAACTCTGGGGCCAACGTCCTGACTTTC
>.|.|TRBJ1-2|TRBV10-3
CAISESMGQVDDYTF
TGTGCCATAAGTGAGTCGATGGGGCAGGTAGATGATTACACCTTC
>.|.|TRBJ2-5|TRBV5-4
CVSSAQETQCF
TGTGTCAGCAGCGCACAAGAGACCCAGTGCTTC
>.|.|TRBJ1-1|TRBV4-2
CASNQDTPGWSAFF
TGTGCCAGCAACCAAGACACACCGGGGTGGTCAGCTTTCTTT
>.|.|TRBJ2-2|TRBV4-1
CASGQVWNTGELFF
TGCGCCAGCGGCCAAGTGTGGAACACCGGGGAGTTGTTTTTT
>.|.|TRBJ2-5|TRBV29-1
CSVDVRAQETQYF
TGCAGCGTTGACGTCCGGGCTCAAGAGACCCAGTACTTT
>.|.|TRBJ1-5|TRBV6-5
CASSRLGRDRSQHF
TGTGCCAGCAGCCGCCTTGGGAGAGATCGGTCCCAGCATTTT
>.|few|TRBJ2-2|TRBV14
CASSPGPRTTTGELFF
TGTGCCAGCAGCCCAGGTCCCCGGACCACCACCGGGGAGCTGTTTTTT
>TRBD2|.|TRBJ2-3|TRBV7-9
CVRSLVAGGRADMQYF
TGTGTCAGGAGCTTAGTAGCGGGAGGTCGAGCAGATATGCAGTATTTT
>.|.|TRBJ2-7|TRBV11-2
CVCSSGPGRTYEQYF
TGTGTCTGCAGCTCAGGGCCAGGTAGAACCTACGAGCAGTACTTC
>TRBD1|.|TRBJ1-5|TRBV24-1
CATGEGQGSSNRPQHF
TGTGCCACCGGTGAGGGACAGGGGTCTAGCAATCGGCCCCAGCATTTT